This is a list of T cell receptor beta chains from one sample in a study of blood T cell repertoires in COVID-19. Data came from immunoSEQ multiplex PCR; TCRdb stores just in-frame clones and leaves some out. This table holds about 76,000 clones, 91% found once. The sample consisted of peripheral blood. Receptors originate from a human donor in a cohort sampled during active COVID-19. CDR3s leave out the opening cysteine and the closing phenylalanine or tryptophan. The size field is filled for only some rows; it gives once, few, many or a size class.

clone size: NA
V gene: TRBV4-3
CDR3 protein: ASSQDASGGAWTGELF

clone size: NA
V gene: TRBV5-4
CDR3 protein: ASSSPGQGIYGYT

clone size: NA
V gene: TRBV7-3
CDR3 protein: ASSIRAGANTGELF

clone size: NA
V gene: TRBV7-9
CDR3 protein: ASRPTGGSYNEQF

clone size: NA
V gene: TRBV29-1
CDR3 protein: SVVGQGIFTEAF

clone size: NA
V gene: TRBV9
CDR3 protein: ASSVAGHRANEQF

clone size: NA
V gene: TRBV5-6
CDR3 protein: ASSLRQGGSHTGELF

clone size: NA
V gene: TRBV11-2
CDR3 protein: ASSPQTGYGYT

clone size: NA
V gene: TRBV7-6
CDR3 protein: ASSPRVGQLWSEQY

clone size: NA
V gene: TRBV18
CDR3 protein: ASSPTGDSYEQY

clone size: NA
V gene: TRBV9
CDR3 protein: ASSAGRGTGSFEAF

clone size: NA
V gene: TRBV7-9
CDR3 protein: ASSFPPDQPQH

clone size: NA
V gene: TRBV9
CDR3 protein: ASSVSGGNDEQY

clone size: NA
V gene: TRBV19
CDR3 protein: ASTFSSWATETQY

clone size: NA
V gene: TRBV7-9
CDR3 protein: ATTGGSGNTIY

clone size: NA
V gene: TRBV9
CDR3 protein: ASSVREGREQY

clone size: NA
V gene: TRBV19
CDR3 protein: ASSRGSGGLTYEQY

clone size: NA
V gene: TRBV6-5
CDR3 protein: ASSYSTGGNTIY

clone size: once
V gene: TRBV6-2/TRBV6-3
CDR3 protein: ASSSHETGGDTQY

clone size: NA
V gene: TRBV5-1
CDR3 protein: ASSIALTNTDTQY

clone size: NA
V gene: TRBV29-1
CDR3 protein: SVDPVGSFPPNYGYT

clone size: NA
V gene: TRBV11-2
CDR3 protein: ASTSAGEAF

clone size: NA
V gene: TRBV7-2
CDR3 protein: ASSLLLAGPPYEQY

clone size: NA
V gene: TRBV10-3
CDR3 protein: AISELGGGVTDTQY

clone size: NA
V gene: TRBV10-2
CDR3 protein: ASSESRLNGYT

clone size: NA
V gene: TRBV2
CDR3 protein: ASTAGGSVETQY

clone size: NA
V gene: TRBV7-8
CDR3 protein: ASSPDSWSYEQY

clone size: once
V gene: TRBV9
CDR3 protein: ASSVAGHTGELF

clone size: NA
V gene: TRBV27
CDR3 protein: ASRPTGMSNQPQH

clone size: NA
V gene: TRBV12-3/TRBV12-4
CDR3 protein: ASSLEGYYGYT

clone size: NA
V gene: TRBV4-3
CDR3 protein: ASSPRWRRGQETQY

clone size: NA
V gene: TRBV6-5
CDR3 protein: ASSRQGGSYEQY

clone size: NA
V gene: TRBV18
CDR3 protein: ASSPPSRMGYEQY

clone size: once
V gene: TRBV18
CDR3 protein: ASSPGQEKYNEQF

clone size: NA
V gene: TRBV7-2
CDR3 protein: ASSRRSQGKSGELF

clone size: NA
V gene: TRBV6-4
CDR3 protein: ASSDSAGNQPQH

clone size: NA
V gene: TRBV7-9
CDR3 protein: ASSLQRGGWTDTQY

clone size: NA
V gene: TRBV11-2
CDR3 protein: ASSIGLAGGRYSYEQY

clone size: NA
V gene: TRBV5-1
CDR3 protein: ASSWTASSGANVLT

clone size: NA
V gene: TRBV4-3
CDR3 protein: ASSQDRTSFH

clone size: once
V gene: TRBV11-1
CDR3 protein: ASSRDRVETQY

clone size: NA
V gene: TRBV7-2
CDR3 protein: ASSTGQGNGYT

clone size: NA
V gene: TRBV5-1
CDR3 protein: ASSATGTVNTGELF

clone size: NA
V gene: TRBV7-2
CDR3 protein: ASSLAPARQNSPLH

clone size: NA
V gene: TRBV18
CDR3 protein: ASSPRQGDTNEKLF

clone size: NA
V gene: TRBV5-1
CDR3 protein: ASSDLPSGVHYEQY

clone size: once
V gene: TRBV18
CDR3 protein: ASSPMRQNRQETQY

clone size: NA
V gene: TRBV5-1
CDR3 protein: ASSLGTSNYGYT

clone size: NA
V gene: TRBV7-2
CDR3 protein: ASSLALTGGNYGYT

clone size: NA
V gene: TRBV7-7
CDR3 protein: ASSVDRGLGTGELF

clone size: NA
V gene: TRBV7-2
CDR3 protein: ASRSSTNRIGQETQY

clone size: medium-sized
V gene: TRBV6-5
CDR3 protein: ASSPRGWDEAF

clone size: NA
V gene: TRBV21-1
CDR3 protein: ASSKDGLGVFITHNSPLH

clone size: NA
V gene: TRBV10-3
CDR3 protein: AISLRGSSSYEQY

clone size: once
V gene: TRBV30
CDR3 protein: AWSKLPGNQPQH

clone size: few
V gene: TRBV18
CDR3 protein: ASSPSREETQY